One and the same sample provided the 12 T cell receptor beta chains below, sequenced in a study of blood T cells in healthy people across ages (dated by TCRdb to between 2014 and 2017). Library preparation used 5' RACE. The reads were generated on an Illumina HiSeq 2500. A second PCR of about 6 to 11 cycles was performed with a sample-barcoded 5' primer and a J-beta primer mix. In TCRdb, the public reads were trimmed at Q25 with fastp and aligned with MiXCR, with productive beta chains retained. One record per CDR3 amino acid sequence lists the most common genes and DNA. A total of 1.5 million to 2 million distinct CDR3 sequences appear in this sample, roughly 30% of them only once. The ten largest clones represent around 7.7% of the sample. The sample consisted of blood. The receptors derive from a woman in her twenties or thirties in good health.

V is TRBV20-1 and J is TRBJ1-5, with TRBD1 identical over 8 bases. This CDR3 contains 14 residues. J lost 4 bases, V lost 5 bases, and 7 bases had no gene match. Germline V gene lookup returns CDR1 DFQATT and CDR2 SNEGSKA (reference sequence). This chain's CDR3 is CSARTRDRNQPQHF. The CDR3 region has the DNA TGCAGTGCTCGAACCCGGGACAGGAATCAGCCCCAGCATTTT.

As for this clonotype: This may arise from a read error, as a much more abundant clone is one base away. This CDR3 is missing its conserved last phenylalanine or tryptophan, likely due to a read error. The CDR3 here is CASSLLPGLAVDNEQFC. The DNA for the CDR3 is TGTGCCAGCTCATTGCTACCGGGACTAGCGGTGGACAATGAGCAGTTCTGC. The chain joins TRBV18 to TRBJ2-1; TRBD2 agrees at 11 bases. Germline V gene data show CDR1 as KGHSH and CDR2 as LQKENI. The CDR3 is made up of 17 amino acids. Unmatched junction bases numbered 11, after V lost 5 bases and J lost 5 bases.

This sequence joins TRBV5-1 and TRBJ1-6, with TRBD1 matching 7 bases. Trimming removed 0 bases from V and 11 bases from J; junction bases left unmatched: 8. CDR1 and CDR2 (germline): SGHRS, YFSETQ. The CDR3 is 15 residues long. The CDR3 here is CASSLADREYPPLHF. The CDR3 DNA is TGCGCCAGCAGCTTGGCTGACAGGGAGTATCCACCCCTCCACTTT.

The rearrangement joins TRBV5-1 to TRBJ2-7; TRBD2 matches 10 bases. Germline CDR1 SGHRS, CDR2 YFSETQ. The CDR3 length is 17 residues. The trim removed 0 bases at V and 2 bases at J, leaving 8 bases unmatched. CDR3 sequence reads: CASSLAIGLAETYEQYF. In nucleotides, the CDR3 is TGCGCCAGCAGCTTGGCCATAGGACTAGCGGAGACCTACGAGCAGTACTTC.

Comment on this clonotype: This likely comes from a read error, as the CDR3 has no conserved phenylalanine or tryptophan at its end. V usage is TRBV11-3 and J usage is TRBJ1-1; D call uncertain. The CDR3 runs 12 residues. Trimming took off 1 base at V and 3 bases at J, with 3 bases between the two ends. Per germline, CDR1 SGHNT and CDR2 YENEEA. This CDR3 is CASSLVYTEAFL. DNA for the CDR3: TGTGCCAGCAGCTTAGTATACACTGAAGCTTTCCTT.

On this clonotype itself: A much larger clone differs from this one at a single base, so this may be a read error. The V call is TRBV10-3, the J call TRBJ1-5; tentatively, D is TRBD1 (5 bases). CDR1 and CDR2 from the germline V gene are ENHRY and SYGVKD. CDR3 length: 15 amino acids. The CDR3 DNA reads TGTGCCGTCAGTGAGTATACAGGAAACAATCAGCCCCAGCATTTT. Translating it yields CAVSEYTGNNQPQHF.

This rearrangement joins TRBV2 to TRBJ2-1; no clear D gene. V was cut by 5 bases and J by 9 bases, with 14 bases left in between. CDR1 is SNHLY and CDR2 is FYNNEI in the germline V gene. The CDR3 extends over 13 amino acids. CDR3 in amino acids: CASSYDPTIEQFF. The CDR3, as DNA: TGTGCCAGCAGTTATGACCCGACAATTGAGCAGTTCTTC.

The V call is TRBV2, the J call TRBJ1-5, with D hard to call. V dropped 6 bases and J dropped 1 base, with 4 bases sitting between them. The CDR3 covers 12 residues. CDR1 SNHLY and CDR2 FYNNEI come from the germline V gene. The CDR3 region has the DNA TGTGCCAGCAGGAGGAGCAATCAGCCCCAGCATTTT. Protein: CASRRSNQPQHF.

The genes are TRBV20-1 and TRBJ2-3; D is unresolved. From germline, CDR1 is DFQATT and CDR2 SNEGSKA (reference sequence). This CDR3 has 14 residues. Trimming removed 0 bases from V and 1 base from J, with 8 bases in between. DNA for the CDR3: TGCAGTGCTAGAGATTCGTCAGGCACAGATACGCAGTATTTT. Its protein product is CSARDSSGTDTQYF.

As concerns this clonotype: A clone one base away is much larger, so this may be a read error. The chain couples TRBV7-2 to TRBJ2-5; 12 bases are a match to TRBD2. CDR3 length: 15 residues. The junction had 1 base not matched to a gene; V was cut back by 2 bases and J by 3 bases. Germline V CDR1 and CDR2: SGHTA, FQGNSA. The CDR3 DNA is TGTGCCAGCAGCTTAACTAGCGGGAGGAAAGAGACCCAGTACTTC. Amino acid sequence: CASSLTSGRKETQYF.

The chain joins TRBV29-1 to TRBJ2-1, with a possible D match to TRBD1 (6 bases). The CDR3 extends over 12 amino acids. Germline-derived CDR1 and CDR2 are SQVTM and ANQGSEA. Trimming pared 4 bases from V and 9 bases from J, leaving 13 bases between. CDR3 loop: CSVAGAGGEQFF. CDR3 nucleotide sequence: TGCAGCGTTGCAGGGGCGGGTGGTGAGCAGTTCTTC.

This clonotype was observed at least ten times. CDR3 nucleotide sequence: TGTGCCAGCAGTTTCTCAGGGGGCTCCGGGGGTTATGGCTACACCTTC. Translation gives CASSFSGGSGGYGYTF. This sequence joins TRBV28 and TRBJ1-2; TRBD1 aligns across 8 bases. The CDR3 covers 16 residues. Looked up from germline, CDR1 is MDHEN and CDR2 is SYDVKM. J lost 5 bases, V lost 3 bases, and 11 bases had no gene match.